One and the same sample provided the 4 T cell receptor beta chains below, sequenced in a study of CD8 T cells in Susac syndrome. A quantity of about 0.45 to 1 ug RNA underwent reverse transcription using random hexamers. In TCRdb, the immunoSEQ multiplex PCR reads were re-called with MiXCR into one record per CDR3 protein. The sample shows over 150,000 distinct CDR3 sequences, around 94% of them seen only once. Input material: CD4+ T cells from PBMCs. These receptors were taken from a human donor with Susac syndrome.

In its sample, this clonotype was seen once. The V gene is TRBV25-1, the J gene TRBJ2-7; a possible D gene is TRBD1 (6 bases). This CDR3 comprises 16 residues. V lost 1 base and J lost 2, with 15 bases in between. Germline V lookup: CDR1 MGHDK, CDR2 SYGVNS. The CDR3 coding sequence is TGTGCCAGCAGTGAATTGGGCACAGGGATTACCTACGAGCAGTACTTC. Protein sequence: CASSELGTGITYEQYF.

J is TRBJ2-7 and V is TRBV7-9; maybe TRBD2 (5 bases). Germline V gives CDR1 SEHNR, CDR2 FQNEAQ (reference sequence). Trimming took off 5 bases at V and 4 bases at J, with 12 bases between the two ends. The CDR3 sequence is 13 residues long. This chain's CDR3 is CASSPMGEYEQYF. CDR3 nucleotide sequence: TGTGCCAGCAGCCCGATGGGAGAATACGAGCAGTACTTC. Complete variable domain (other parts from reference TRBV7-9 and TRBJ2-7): DTGVSQNPRHKITKRGQNVTFRCDPISEHNRLYWYRQTLGQGPEFLTYFQNEAQLEKSRLLSDRFSAERPKGSFSTLEIQRTEQGDSAMYLCASSPMGEYEQYFGPGTRLTVT.

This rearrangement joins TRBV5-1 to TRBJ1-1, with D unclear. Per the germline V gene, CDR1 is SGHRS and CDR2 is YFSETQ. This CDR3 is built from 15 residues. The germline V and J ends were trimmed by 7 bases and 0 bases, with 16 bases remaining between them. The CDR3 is CASGEAGGMNTEAFF. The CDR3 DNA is TGCGCCAGCGGAGAGGCAGGTGGGATGAACACTGAAGCTTTCTTT.

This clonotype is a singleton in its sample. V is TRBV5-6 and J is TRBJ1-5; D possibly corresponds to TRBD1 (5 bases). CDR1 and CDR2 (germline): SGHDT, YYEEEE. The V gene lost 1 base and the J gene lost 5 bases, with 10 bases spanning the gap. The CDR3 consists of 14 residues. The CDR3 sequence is CASSLWGGHQPQHF. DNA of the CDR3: TGTGCCAGCAGCTTGTGGGGGGGTCATCAGCCCCAGCATTTT.